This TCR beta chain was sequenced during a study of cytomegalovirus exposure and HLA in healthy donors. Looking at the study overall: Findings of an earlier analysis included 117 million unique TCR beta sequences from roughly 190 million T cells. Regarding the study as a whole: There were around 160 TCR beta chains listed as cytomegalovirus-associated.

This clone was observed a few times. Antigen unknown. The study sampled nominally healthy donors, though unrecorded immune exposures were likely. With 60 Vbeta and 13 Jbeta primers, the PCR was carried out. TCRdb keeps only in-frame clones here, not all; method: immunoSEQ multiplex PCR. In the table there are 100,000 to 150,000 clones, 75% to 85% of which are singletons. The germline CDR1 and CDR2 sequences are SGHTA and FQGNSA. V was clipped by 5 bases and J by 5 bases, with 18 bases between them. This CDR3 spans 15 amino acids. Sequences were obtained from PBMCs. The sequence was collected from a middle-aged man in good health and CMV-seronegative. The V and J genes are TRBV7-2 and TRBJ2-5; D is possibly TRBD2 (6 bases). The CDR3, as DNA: TGTGCCAGCAGCCAAGGACTATTTGGCGCGGAGACCCAGTACTTC. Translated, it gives CASSQGLFGAETQYF.